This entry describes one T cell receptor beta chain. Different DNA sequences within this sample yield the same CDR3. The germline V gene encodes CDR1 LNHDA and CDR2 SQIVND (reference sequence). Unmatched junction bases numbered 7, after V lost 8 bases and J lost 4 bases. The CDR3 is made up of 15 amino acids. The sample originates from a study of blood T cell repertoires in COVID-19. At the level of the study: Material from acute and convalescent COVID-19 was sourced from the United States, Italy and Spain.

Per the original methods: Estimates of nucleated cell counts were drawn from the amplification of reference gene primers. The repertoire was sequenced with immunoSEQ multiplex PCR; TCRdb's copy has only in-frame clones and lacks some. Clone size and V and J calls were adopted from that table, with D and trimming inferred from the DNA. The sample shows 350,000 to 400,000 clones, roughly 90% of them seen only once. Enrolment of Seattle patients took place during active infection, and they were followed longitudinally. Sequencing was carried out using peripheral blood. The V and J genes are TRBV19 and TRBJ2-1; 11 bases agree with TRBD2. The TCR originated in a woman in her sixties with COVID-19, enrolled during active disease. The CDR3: CASSISSGGYNEQFF. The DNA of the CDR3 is TGTGCCAGTTCGATCTCTAGCGGGGGGTACAATGAGCAGTTCTTC.